Following are 10 T cell receptor beta chains from one sample sequenced in a study of T cell changes during pregnancy in multiple sclerosis. Clones were sequenced by immunoSEQ multiplex PCR, and TCRdb holds only the in-frame ones, with some missing. The table has roughly 72,000 clones, approximately 94% seen once. Sequenced material: CD4+ T cells from peripheral blood mononuclear cells, taken before pregnancy. These receptors were collected from a female donor with multiple sclerosis, enrolled in a pregnancy study.

V usage is TRBV30 and J usage is TRBJ1-5; D gene ambiguous. The V end lost 3 bases, the J end lost 0 bases, and 6 bases lay between the germline ends. The CDR3 runs to 13 residues. Germline V gives CDR1 GTSNPN, CDR2 SVGIG (reference sequence). The CDR3, as DNA: TGTGCCTGGAGACAGCATAGCAATCAGCCCCAGCATTTT. Translation: CAWRQHSNQPQHF.

This chain links TRBV12-5 with TRBJ1-1, with D possibly being TRBD1 (6 bases). CDR1 is LGHNT, CDR2 FRNRAP, per germline. V lost 6 bases and J 4 bases, leaving 12 bases between the germline ends. The CDR3 has 13 amino acids. The CDR3 coding sequence is TGTGCTAGTGGACTCGGGGGGGCCACTGAAGCTTTCTTT. As protein: CASGLGGATEAFF.

V is TRBV19 and J is TRBJ1-1; no clear D gene. Germline V gives CDR1 LNHDA, CDR2 SQIVND (reference sequence). Trimming left V 6 bases short and J 6 bases short, with 14 bases between. The CDR3 runs 13 residues. CDR3 loop: CASRSPGGAEAFF. DNA for the CDR3: TGTGCCAGTAGAAGCCCCGGCGGGGCTGAAGCTTTCTTT.

The V gene is TRBV7-2, the J gene TRBJ2-3; 12 bases align to TRBD2. Germline-derived CDR1 and CDR2 are SGHTA and FQGNSA. CDR3 length: 16 residues. V was clipped by 2 bases and J by 2 bases; unmatched bases: 2. Written as DNA, the CDR3 is TGTGCCAGCAGCTTAAGACTAGCGGGAGTCACAGATACGCAGTATTTT. It codes for CASSLRLAGVTDTQYF.

The chain employs TRBV7-9 and TRBJ1-1; D gene ambiguous. Trimming cost V 8 bases and J 2 bases, with 9 bases left between them. CDR1 SEHNR and CDR2 FQNEAQ come from the germline V gene (reference sequence). This CDR3 spans 12 amino acids. The CDR3 sequence is CASSSVNTEAFF. The CDR3 DNA reads TGTGCCAGCTCTTCCGTAAACACTGAAGCTTTCTTT.

Here the CDR3 DNA reads TGTGCCAGCAGACTTCTAGCGGAGGGGGAGACCCAGTACTTC. Its translation is CASRLLAEGETQYF. The V call is TRBV7-9, the J call TRBJ2-5; TRBD2 matches 7 bases. The V segment lost 6 bases and the J segment 5 bases; nucleotides outside the gene matches: 9. CDR1 and CDR2 from the germline V gene are SEHNR and FQNEAQ (reference sequence). The CDR3 runs 14 residues.

The chain has TRBV6-1 and TRBJ1-1; 11 nucleotides agree with TRBD1. Germline CDR1 reads MNHNS; CDR2 reads SASEGT. There are 14 residues in the CDR3. The J segment lost 4 bases and the V segment lost 4 bases, leaving 2 bases of the junction unmatched. In DNA form, the CDR3 reads TGTGCCAGCAGTGGGGGGACAGGGGGCACTGAAGCTTTCTTT. As protein: CASSGGTGGTEAFF.

This chain joins TRBV5-6 and TRBJ2-3, with D hard to call. Trimming took off 6 bases at V and 4 bases at J, with 18 bases between the two ends. CDR3 length equals 15 residues. The germline CDR1 and CDR2 sequences are SGHDT and YYEEEE. The chain's CDR3 is CASTVGPLTPDTQYF. CDR3 bases: TGTGCCAGCACCGTGGGCCCTCTAACCCCAGATACGCAGTATTTT.

This chain connects TRBV4-1 to TRBJ1-1; possibly TRBD1 for D (6 bases). V was pared by 2 bases and J by 11 bases, with 12 bases between. Per the germline V gene, CDR1 is MGHRA and CDR2 is YSYEKL. There are 12 residues in the CDR3. The CDR3 loop is CASSQHTGWAFF. The CDR3 DNA follows: TGCGCCAGCAGCCAACATACAGGGTGGGCTTTCTTT.

The V and J genes are TRBV10-3 and TRBJ2-3; 7 bases are shared with TRBD2. V shed 11 bases and J 2 bases; nucleotides not matched to a gene: 13. Germline assignment: CDR1 ENHRY and CDR2 SYGVKD. This CDR3 is 15 amino acids long. CDR3 amino acids: CAVGRGVQTTDTQYF. The CDR3 DNA sequence: TGTGCCGTGGGACGGGGGGTACAAACCACAGATACGCAGTATTTT.